This T cell receptor beta chain stems from a study of blood T cell repertoires in COVID-19. Looking at the study overall: The cDNA or gDNA used as material had been derived from T cells, B-cell-depleted T cells, or PBMCs.

V lost 5 bases, J lost 7 bases, and 15 bases lay in between. The germline V gene has CDR1 MNHEY and CDR2 SMNVEV (reference sequence). The CDR3 is made up of 14 amino acids. Sequenced by immunoSEQ multiplex PCR; TCRdb stores in-frame clones only, minus some. This table has 200,000 to 250,000 clones, over 75% appearing once. Ages ranged from roughly 18 to 100 years, with residence in 24 US areas. Grouping used clinical history reported by participants in a survey and questionnaire. Sequenced material: PBMCs or T cells enriched from blood (not recorded which). The chain employs TRBV27 and TRBJ2-1; no reliable D call. This sequence originates from a woman aged 55-70 years who had recovered from COVID-19. DNA for the CDR3: TGTGCCAGCAGTCGCCGGCTAGAGAAGAATGAGCAGTTCTTC. This gives the protein CASSRRLEKNEQFF.